This T cell receptor (beta chain) was profiled in a study of CD8 T cells in ankylosing spondylitis. Study-wide findings and caveats: Clones linked with disease were CD8+ and fairly uncommon in the peripheral blood. Prior work had noted some motif variants in reactive arthritis blood and synovial fluid. Disease-linked clones were reportedly significantly enriched in matched ankylosing spondylitis synovial fluid.

This clonotype was detected ten times or more. Antigen: not known. With 5 bases removed from V and 3 bases from J, the gap between germline ends came to 7 bases. This CDR3 is 12 amino acids long. The V gene's germline CDR1 is SEHNR and CDR2 FQNEAQ (reference sequence). A single record per CDR3 protein comes from TCRdb applying MiXCR to the 5' RACE reads. The table has about 190,000 distinct CDR3 sequences, approximately 12% seen once. Sample: blood, either unsorted or a sorted T cell fraction (not recorded which). The receptor was isolated from a female donor with ankylosing spondylitis or in good health (not recorded which). The chain is built from TRBV7-9 and TRBJ1-1; D not resolved. CDR3 sequence (DNA): TGTGCCAGCAGCCTCAGTTACACTGAAGCTTTCTTT. Amino acid sequence: CASSLSYTEAFF.